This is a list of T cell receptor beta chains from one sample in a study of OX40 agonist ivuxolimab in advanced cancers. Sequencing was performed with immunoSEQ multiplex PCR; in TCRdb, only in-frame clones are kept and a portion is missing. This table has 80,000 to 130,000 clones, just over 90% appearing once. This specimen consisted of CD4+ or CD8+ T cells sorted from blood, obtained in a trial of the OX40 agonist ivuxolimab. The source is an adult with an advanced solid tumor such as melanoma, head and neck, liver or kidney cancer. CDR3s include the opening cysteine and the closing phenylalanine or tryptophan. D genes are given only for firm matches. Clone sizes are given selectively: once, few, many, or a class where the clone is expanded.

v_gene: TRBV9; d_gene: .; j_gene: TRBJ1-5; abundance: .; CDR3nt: TGTGCCAGCAGCGTAGGGACAGCCAATCAGCCCCAGCATTTT; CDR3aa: CASSVGTANQPQHF
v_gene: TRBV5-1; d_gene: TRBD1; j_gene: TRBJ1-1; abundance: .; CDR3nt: TGCGCCAGCAGCTCGGGGGCCAACAGGGGGAACACTGAAGCTTTCTTT; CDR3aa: CASSSGANRGNTEAFF
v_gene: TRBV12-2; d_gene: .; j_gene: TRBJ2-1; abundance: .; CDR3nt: TGTGCAAGTCGCTCTAGGACAGGTACGAGATCTAACAATGAGCAGTTCTTC; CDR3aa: CASRSRTGTRSNNEQFF
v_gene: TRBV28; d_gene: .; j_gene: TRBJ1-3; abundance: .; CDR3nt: TGTGCCAGCAGTTCGGCAGGGCTAAACACCATATATTTT; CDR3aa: CASSSAGLNTIYF
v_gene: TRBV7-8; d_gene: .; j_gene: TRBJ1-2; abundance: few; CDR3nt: TGTGCCAGCAGCTCTGGAAACGGGATCCTCTACACCTTC; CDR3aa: CASSSGNGILYTF
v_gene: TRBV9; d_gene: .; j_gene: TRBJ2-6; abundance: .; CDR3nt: TGTGCCAGCAGCGTAGTCTCTGGGGCCAACGTCCTGACTTTC; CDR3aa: CASSVVSGANVLTF
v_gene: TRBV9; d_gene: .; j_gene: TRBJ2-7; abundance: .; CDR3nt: TGTGCCAGCAGCGGCCTAGGGTCCTACGAGCAGTACTTC; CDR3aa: CASSGLGSYEQYF
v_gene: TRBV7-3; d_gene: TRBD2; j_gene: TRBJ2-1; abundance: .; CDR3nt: TGTGCCAGCAGCTTAAGTGGACTAGGGAGCCATGAGCAGTTCTTC; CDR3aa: CASSLSGLGSHEQFF
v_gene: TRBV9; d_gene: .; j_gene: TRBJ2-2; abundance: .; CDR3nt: TGTGCCAGCAGCGCCCAGGGGCCATCCGGGGAGCTGTTTTTT; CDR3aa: CASSAQGPSGELFF
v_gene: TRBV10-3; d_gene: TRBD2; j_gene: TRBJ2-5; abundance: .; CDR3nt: TGTGCCATCAGTGAGTCCCGGACTAGCGGGAGGGCCCCAGAGACCCAGTACTTC; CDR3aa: CAISESRTSGRAPETQYF
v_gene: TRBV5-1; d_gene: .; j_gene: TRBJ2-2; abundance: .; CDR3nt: TGCGCCAGCAGCTTGAGCGGGAACACCGGGGAGCTGTTTTTT; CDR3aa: CASSLSGNTGELFF
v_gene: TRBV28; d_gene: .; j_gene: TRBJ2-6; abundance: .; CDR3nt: TGTGCCAGCAGTGCCTCCCCAGGGAAGTCTGGGGCCAACGTCCTGACTTTC; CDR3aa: CASSASPGKSGANVLTF
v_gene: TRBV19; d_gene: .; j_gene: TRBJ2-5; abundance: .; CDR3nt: TGTGCCAGTAGTACCACAGGGTACGAGACCCAGTACTTC; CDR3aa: CASSTTGYETQYF
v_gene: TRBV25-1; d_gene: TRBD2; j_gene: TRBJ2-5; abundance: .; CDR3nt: TGTGCCAGCAGTGAATACAGCGGGAGAAACAAAGAGACCCAGTACTTC; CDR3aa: CASSEYSGRNKETQYF
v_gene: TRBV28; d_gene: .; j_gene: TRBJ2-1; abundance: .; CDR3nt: TGTGCCAGCACTGGGGGCCAGCCCTTGAATGAGCAGTTCTTC; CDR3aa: CASTGGQPLNEQFF
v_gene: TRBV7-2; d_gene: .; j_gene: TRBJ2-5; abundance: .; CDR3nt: TGTGCCAGCAGCCCCGGGACGGTTCCTACGACCCAGTACTTC; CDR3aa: CASSPGTVPTTQYF
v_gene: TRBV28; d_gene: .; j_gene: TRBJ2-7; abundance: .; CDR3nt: TGTGCCAGCAGTTCAACCAGTCTCTCTAGCGTTGGCTACGAGCAGTACTTC; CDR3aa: CASSSTSLSSVGYEQYF
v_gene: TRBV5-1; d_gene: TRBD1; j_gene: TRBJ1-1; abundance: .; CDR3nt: TGCGCCAGCAGCTTGGGGGAGCTTAGGACAGGCCGGTCTGAAGCTTTCTTT; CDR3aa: CASSLGELRTGRSEAFF